The present entry profiles one TCR beta chain with its context. Antigen specificity is unknown. The CDR3 contains 18 residues. Germline lookup yields CDR1 SGHAT and CDR2 FQDESV (reference sequence). The V segment lost 2 bases and the J segment 2 bases; nucleotides outside the gene matches: 10. TCRdb re-derived calls from the 5' RACE reads in MiXCR, one entry per CDR3 protein. Of about 280,000 distinct CDR3 sequences in the sample, under 9% were seen once. This entry belongs to a study of identical twins. Study results and limitations: Twin pairs' shared out-of-frame alpha sequences were enriched in low generation probability.

The data were also submitted as part of a second study, on yellow fever vaccine responses in identical twins.

This TCR was sampled from a woman aged 18-29 years in good health. The sample taken for sequencing was memory (CD45RO+) T cells sorted from blood. This chain uses TRBV11-1 with TRBJ2-1; the match to TRBD2 covers 9 bases. The CDR3 DNA reads as TGTGCCAGCAGCTTAAGTGTTTTGCGGGGGGGCCCCTACAATGAGCAGTTCTTC. Encoded protein: CASSLSVLRGGPYNEQFF.